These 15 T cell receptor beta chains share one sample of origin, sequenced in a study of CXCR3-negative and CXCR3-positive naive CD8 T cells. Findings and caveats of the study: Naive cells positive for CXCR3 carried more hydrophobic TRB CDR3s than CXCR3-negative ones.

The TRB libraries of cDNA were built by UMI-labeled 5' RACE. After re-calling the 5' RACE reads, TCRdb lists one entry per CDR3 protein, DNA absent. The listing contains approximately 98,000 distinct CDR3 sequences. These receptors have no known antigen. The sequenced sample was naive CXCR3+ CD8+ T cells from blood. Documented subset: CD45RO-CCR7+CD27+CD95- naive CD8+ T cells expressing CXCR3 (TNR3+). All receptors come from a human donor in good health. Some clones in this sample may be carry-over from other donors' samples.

The CDR3: CASSYWPNEQFF. The chain links TRBV6-2 or TRBV6-3 to TRBJ2-1. Germline values: CDR1 MNHEY, CDR2 SVGEGT. The CDR3 runs 12 residues.

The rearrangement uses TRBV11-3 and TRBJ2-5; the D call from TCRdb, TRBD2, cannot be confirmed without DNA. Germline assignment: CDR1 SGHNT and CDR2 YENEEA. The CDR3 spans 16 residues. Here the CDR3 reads CASSTASGGFQETQYF. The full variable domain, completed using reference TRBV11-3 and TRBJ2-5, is EAGVVQSPRYKIIEKKQPVAFWCNPISGHNTLYWYLQNLGQGPELLIRYENEEAVDDSQLPKDRFSAERLKGVDSTLKIQPAELGDSAVYLCASSTASGGFQETQYFGPGTRLLVL.

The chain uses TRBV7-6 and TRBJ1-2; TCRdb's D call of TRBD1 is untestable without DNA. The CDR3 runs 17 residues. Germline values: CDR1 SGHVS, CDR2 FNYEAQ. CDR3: CASSPPGPGAGSYGYTF. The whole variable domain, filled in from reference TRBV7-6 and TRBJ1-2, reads GAGVSQSPRYKVTKRGQDVALRCDPISGHVSLYWYRQALGQGPEFLTYFNYEAQQDKSGLPNDRFSAERPEGSISTLTIQRTEQRDSAMYRCASSPPGPGAGSYGYTFGSGTRLTVV.

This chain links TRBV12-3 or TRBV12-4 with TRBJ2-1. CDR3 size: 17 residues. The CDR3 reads CASSLLIVETTYNEQFF.

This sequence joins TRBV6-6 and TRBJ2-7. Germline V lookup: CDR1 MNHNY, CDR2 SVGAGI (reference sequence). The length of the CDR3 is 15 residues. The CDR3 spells CASSYRNSDSYEQYF.

CDR3 residues: CASSLGQGAQAFF. The chain employs TRBV7-9 and TRBJ1-1; TCRdb outputs TRBD1, but without DNA this stays unchecked. The CDR3 totals 13 residues. Germline V gene sequence: CDR1 SEHNR, CDR2 FQNEAQ (reference sequence).

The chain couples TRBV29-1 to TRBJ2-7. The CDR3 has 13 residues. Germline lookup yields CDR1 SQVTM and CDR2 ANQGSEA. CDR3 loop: CSVEGQLTYEQYF.

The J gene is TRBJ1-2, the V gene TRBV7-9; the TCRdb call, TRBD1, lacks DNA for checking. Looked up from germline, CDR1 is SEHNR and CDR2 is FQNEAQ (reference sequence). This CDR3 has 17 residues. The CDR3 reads CASSLQGRDNPRGGYTF.

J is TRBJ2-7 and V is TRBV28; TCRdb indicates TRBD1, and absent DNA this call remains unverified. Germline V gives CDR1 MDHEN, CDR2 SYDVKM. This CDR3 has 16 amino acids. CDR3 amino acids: CASSFADGVGVYEQYF.

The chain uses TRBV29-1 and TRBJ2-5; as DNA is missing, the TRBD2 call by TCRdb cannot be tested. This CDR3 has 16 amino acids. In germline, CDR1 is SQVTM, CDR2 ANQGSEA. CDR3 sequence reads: CSVESPLTSGGETQYF.

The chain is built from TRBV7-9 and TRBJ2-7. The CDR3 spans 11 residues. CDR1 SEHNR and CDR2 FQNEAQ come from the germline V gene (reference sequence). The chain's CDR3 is CASSFWDEQYF.

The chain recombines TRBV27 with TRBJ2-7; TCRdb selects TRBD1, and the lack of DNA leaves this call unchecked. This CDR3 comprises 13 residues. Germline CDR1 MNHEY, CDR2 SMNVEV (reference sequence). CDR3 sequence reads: CASRGTAFYEQYF.

CDR3 region: CASSPEAPVAGWNYGYTF. This rearrangement joins TRBV9 to TRBJ1-2. CDR1 is SGDLS, CDR2 YYNGEE, per germline. There are 18 residues in the CDR3. The full variable domain, its missing parts supplied by reference TRBV9 and TRBJ1-2, is DSGVTQTPKHLITATGQRVTLRCSPRSGDLSVYWYQQSLDQGLQFLIQYYNGEERAKGNILERFSAQQFPDLHSELNLSSLELGDSALYFCASSPEAPVAGWNYGYTFGSGTRLTVV.

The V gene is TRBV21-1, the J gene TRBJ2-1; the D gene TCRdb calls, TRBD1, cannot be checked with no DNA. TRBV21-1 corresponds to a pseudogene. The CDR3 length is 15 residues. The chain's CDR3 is CASSNGGTNHNEQFF.

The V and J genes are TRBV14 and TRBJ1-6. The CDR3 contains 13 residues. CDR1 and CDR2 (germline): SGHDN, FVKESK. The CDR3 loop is CASSQAVYSPLHF.